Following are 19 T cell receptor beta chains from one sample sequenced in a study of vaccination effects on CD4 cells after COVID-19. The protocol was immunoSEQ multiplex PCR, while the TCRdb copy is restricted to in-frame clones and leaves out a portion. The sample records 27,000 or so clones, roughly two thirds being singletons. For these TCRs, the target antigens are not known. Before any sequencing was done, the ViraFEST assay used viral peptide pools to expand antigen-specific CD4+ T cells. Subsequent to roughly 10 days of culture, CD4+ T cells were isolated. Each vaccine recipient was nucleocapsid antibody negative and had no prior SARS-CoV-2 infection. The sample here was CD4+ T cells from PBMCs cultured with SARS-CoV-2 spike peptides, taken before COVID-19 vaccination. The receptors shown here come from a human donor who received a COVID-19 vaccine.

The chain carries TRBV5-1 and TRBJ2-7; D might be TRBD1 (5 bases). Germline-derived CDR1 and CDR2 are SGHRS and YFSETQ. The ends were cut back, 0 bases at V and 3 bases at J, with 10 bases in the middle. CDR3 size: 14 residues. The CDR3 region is CASSLGQFIYEQYF. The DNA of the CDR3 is TGCGCCAGCAGCTTGGGACAGTTCATCTACGAGCAGTACTTC.

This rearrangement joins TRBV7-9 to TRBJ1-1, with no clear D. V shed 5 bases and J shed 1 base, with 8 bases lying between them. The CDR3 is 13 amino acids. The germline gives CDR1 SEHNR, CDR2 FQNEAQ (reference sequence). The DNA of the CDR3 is TGTGCCAGCAGCCTAAACACGAACACTGAAGCTTTCTTT. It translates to CASSLNTNTEAFF.

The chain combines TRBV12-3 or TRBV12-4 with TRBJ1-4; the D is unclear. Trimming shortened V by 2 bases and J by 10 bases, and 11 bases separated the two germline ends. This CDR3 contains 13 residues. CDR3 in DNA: TGTGCCAGCAGTTTATTTCTTATTGGAAAACTGTTTTTT. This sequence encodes CASSLFLIGKLFF.

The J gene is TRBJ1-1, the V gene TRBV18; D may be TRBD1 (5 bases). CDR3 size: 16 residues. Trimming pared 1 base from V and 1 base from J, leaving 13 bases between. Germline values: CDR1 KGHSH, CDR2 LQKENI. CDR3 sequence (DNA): TGTGCCAGCTCACCACGATCACAGGCCTCGAACACTGAAGCTTTCTTT. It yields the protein CASSPRSQASNTEAFF.

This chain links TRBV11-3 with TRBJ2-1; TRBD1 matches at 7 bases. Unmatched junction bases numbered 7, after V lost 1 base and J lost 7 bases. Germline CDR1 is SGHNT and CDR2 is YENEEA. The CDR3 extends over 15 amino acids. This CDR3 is CASSLGQGRRNEQFF. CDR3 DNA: TGTGCCAGCAGCTTAGGACAGGGACGGAGAAATGAGCAGTTCTTC.

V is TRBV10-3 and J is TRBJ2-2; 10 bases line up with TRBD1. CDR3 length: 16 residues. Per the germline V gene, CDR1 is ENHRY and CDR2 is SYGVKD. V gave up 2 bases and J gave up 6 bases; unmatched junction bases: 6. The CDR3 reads CAISERTGTGAGELFF. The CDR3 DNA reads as TGTGCCATCAGTGAGAGAACCGGGACAGGGGCCGGGGAGCTGTTTTTT.

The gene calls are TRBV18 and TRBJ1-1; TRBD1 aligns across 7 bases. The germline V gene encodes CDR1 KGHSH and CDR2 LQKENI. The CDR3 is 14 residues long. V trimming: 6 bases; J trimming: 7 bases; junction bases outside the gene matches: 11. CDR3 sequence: CASSAGQTAYEAFF. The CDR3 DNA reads TGTGCCAGCTCGGCGGGACAGACAGCTTATGAAGCTTTCTTT.

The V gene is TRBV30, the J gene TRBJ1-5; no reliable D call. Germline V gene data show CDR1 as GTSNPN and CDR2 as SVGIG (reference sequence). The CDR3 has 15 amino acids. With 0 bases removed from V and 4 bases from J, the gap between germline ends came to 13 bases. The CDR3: CAWSVSSAGNQPQHF. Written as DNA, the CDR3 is TGTGCCTGGAGTGTATCTTCGGCGGGGAATCAGCCCCAGCATTTT.

Here the CDR3 DNA reads TGTGCCATCCGACTAGCGGTAAGCCTCGACTCCTACAATGAGCAGTTCTTC. Translating gives CAIRLAVSLDSYNEQFF. The J gene is TRBJ2-1, the V gene TRBV10-3, with 9 bases matching TRBD2. V lost 8 bases and J lost 0; bases outside the gene matches: 11. Per germline, CDR1 ENHRY and CDR2 SYGVKD. The CDR3 has 17 amino acids.

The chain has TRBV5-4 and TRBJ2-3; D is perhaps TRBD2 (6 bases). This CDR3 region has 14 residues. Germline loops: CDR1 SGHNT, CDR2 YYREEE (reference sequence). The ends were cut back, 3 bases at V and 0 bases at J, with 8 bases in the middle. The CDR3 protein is CASSSGTSTDTQYF. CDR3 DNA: TGTGCCAGCAGCTCGGGGACTAGCACAGATACGCAGTATTTT.

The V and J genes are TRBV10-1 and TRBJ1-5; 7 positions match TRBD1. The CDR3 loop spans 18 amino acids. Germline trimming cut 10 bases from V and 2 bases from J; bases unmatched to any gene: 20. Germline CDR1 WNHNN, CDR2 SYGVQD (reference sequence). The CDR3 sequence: CANRNYRGPLGGNQPQHF. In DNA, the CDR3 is TGCGCCAACCGGAACTACAGGGGCCCACTCGGTGGCAATCAGCCCCAGCATTTT.

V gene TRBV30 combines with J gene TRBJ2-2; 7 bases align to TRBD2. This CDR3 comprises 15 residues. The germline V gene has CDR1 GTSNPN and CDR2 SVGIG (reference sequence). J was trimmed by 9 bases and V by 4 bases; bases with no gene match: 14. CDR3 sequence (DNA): TGTGCCTGGATCCCCGTGGGGAGGGCCCCTAGGGAGCTGTTTTTT. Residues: CAWIPVGRAPRELFF.

As DNA, the CDR3 is TGTGCCAGCAGCTTAGGGGGACAGGGGAGTAATGAAAAACTGTTTTTT. Encoded protein: CASSLGGQGSNEKLFF. The chain joins TRBV7-2 to TRBJ1-4; TRBD1 matches at 10 bases. This CDR3 has 16 residues. CDR1 is SGHTA, CDR2 FQGNSA, per germline. V shed 1 base and J 4 bases; nucleotides not matched to a gene: 3.

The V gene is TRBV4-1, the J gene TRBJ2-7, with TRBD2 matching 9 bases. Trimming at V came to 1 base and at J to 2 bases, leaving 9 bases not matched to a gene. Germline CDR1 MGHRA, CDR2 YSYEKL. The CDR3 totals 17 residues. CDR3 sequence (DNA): TGCGCCAGCAGCCAAGCCCTAGCGGGGTCCCCAGCCTACGAGCAGTACTTC. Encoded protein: CASSQALAGSPAYEQYF.

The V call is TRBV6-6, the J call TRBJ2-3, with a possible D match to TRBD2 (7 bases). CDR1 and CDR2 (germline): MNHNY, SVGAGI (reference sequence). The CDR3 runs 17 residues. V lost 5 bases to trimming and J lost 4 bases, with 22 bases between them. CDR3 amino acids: CASSQPGGRIYADTQYF. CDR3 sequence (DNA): TGTGCCAGCAGTCAGCCGGGGGGCCGTATTTACGCAGATACGCAGTATTTT.

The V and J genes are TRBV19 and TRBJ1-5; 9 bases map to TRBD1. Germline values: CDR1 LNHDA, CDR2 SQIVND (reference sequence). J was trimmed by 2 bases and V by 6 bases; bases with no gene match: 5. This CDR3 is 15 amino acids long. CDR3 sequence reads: CASSLGQGGNQPQHF. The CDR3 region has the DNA TGTGCCAGTAGCTTGGGACAGGGTGGCAATCAGCCCCAGCATTTT.

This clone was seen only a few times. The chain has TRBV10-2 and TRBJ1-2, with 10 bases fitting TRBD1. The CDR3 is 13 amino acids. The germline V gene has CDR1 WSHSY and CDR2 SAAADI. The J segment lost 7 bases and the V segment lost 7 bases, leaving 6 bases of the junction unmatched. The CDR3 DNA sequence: TGCGCCAGCATCGGACAGGGGGACTTTGGCTACACCTTC. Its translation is CASIGQGDFGYTF.

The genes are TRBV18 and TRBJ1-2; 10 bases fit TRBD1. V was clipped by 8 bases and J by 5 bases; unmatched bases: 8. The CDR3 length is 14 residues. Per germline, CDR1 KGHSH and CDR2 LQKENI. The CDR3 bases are TGTGCCAGCGCTTCGGGACAGGGGAGGTATGGCTACACCTTC. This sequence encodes CASASGQGRYGYTF.

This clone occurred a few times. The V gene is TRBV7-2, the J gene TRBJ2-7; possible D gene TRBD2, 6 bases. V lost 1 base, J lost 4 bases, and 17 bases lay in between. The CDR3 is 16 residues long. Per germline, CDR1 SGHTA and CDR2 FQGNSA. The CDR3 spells CASSLGSGVTPYEQYF. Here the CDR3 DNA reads TGTGCCAGCAGCTTAGGTAGCGGAGTCACCCCTTACGAGCAGTACTTC. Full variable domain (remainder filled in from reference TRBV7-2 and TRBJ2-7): GAGVSQSPSNKVTEKGKDVELRCDPISGHTALYWYRQSLGQGLEFLIYFQGNSAPDKSGLPSDRFSAERTGGSVSTLTIQRTQQEDSAVYLCASSLGSGVTPYEQYFGPGTRLTVT.